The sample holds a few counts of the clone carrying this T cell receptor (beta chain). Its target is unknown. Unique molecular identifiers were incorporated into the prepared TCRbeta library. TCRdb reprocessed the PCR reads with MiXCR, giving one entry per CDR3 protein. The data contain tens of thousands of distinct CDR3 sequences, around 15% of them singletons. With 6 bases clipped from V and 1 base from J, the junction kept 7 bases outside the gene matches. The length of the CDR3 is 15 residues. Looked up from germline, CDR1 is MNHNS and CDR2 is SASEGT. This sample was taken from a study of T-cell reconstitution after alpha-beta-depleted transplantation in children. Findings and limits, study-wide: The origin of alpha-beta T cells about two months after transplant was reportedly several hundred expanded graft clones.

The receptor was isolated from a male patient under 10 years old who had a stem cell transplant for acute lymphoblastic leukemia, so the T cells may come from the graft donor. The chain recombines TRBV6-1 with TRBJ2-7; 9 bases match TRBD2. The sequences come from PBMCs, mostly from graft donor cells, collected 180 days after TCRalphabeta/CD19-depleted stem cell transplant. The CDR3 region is CASSLGRGGSYEQYF. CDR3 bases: TGTGCCAGCAGCCTCGGGCGGGGGGGGTCCTACGAGCAGTACTTC.